This TCR beta chain originates from a study of blood T cell repertoires in COVID-19 (TCRdb year 2020). At the level of the whole study: ImmuneRACE Cohort 3 recovered participants were defined by two consecutive negative NP/OP PCR tests, healthcare professional clearance, or symptom resolution. Collaborator samples came from the United States, Italy and Spain and covered acute and convalescent phases of COVID-19. The material from the prospective study consisted of cDNA or gDNA derived from T cells, B-cell-depleted T cells, or PBMCs. Deeply sampled blood TCRbeta repertoires from subjects exposed to, actively infected with, or recovered from COVID-19 were included in the dataset. The repertoires were made available in a free public database intended to serve as a resource for research on the immune response to SARS-CoV-2. The samples were drawn from the first 160 participants of the ongoing ImmuneRACE study and from 1,254 subjects provided by 6 global collaborators. Nearly every sample came with metadata listing a de-identified subject ID, COVID-19 status, age in years and sex. Where available, HLA class I and class II types were obtained from metadata supplied by the sample provider rather than from assay-based typing.

Including the terminal cysteine and phenylalanine, the CDR3 comprises 19 residues. Only the CDR3 DNA is retained, 57 bases long and in frame from the first base. Participants in the prospective study were aged about 18 to 95 years, lived in more than 20 United States geographic areas, and enrolled through a virtual design. In the prospective study, participants were assigned to cohorts based on the clinical history participants reported in a screening survey and a study questionnaire. In the prospective study, mobile phlebotomists collected whole blood, serum and a nasopharyngeal or oropharyngeal swab from each participant. Prospective study participants could optionally give additional blood draws and questionnaires over an approximately two-month period. Blood samples from the prospective study were shipped frozen or at room temperature prior to DNA extraction. In the case of this clone: The clone's antigen remains unknown. No per-base quality is available; no much larger clone lies one base away.

General conclusions and limits of the study: The amount of clinical and demographic metadata varied by source and participant and was provided uncurated.

The immunoSEQ Assay, a bias-controlled multiplex PCR, was used to amplify TCRbeta CDR3 regions from genomic DNA. The study's own analysis went as follows. The number of nucleated cells in each sample was estimated by amplification of reference gene primers within the assay. To quantify the absolute abundance of each unique TCRbeta CDR3 rearrangement, sequence reads were collapsed and filtered. For each sample, productive Simpson clonality was calculated as the square root of Simpson's diversity index across productive rearrangements. What TCRdb holds here is the immuneACCESS table cut down to in-frame rearrangements. Part of the clones is not present; checked against another copy, under half of the missing clones reflect an unresolved V gene, and the others are unexplained. Clone size and the V and J calls come from that table; the DNA yielded D and trimming. In all, the sample holds under 400,000 clones, and around 87% of those were seen once. The top ten clones comprise roughly 1.9% of the sample.

The sequence joins TRBV21-1 to TRBJ1-5; TRBD1, the table's D call, lacks a check against the DNA. TRBV21-1 is a pseudogene locus. The sequence derives from a man aged 40-50 years in a cohort exposed to, infected with or recovered from COVID-19 (not recorded which). Sequencing input: PBMCs or T cells enriched from blood (not recorded which). The DNA sequence follows: TGTGCCAGCAGATTCACCCGGGACAGGGAACGGGCGTCGAATCAGCCCCAGCATTTT. This translates into CASRFTRDRERASNQPQHF.